The 22 T cell receptor beta chains reported below all come from one sample, sequenced in a study of memory CD4+ T cells and cytomegalovirus serostatus (dated by TCRdb to 2018 to 2020). Single viable CD3+CD4+CD8-CD45RO+ cells were sorted as memory CD4+ T cells on a FACSAria II. The method behind the library was the immunoSEQ multiplex PCR assay. The table was pulled from immuneACCESS by TCRdb, which kept in-frame rearrangements only. Such tables lose some clones; where checked, under half of the loss comes from unresolved V genes, and the rest has no known cause. In this sample the table shows under 75,000 clones, over 70% of which occur a single time. Around 0.58% of the sample comes from the top ten. Sequenced sample: memory CD4+ T cells from blood. The receptors stem from an adult in good health and CMV-seronegative. Some clones in this sample may be carry-over from other donors' samples.

This chain links TRBV7-2 with TRBJ2-7; D remains unclear. Germline loops: CDR1 SGHTA, CDR2 FQGNSA. The CDR3 has 14 amino acids. The germline V and J ends were trimmed by 2 bases and 0 bases, with 8 bases remaining between them. The CDR3 region has the DNA TGTGCCAGCAGCTTAACACACGTCTCCTACGAGCAGTACTTC. It is translated as CASSLTHVSYEQYF.

The V gene is TRBV29-1, the J gene TRBJ2-5; D remains unclear. CDR1 is SQVTM and CDR2 is ANQGSEA in the germline V gene. This CDR3 region has 14 residues. V lost 3 bases to trimming and J lost 7 bases, with 18 bases between them. The CDR3 protein is CSVDLVSDFGTQYF. For the CDR3, the DNA is TGCAGCGTTGACCTCGTATCGGATTTCGGGACCCAGTACTTC.

The chain links TRBV27 to TRBJ2-7; 7 nucleotides line up with TRBD1. The CDR3 extends over 15 amino acids. J lost 2 bases, V lost 4 bases, and 8 bases had no gene match. In germline, CDR1 is MNHEY, CDR2 SMNVEV (reference sequence). CDR3 bases: TGTGCCAGCAGTTCCTTAGGGACAGCCACCTACGAGCAGTACTTC. Residues: CASSSLGTATYEQYF.

V and J are TRBV2 and TRBJ1-5; 8 nucleotides line up with TRBD1. The CDR3 is 13 amino acids. Germline V lookup: CDR1 SNHLY, CDR2 FYNNEI. V was clipped by 6 bases and J by 7 bases; unmatched bases: 5. The CDR3 DNA follows: TGTGCCAGCAGAACAGGGGGGAGGCAGCCCCAGCATTTT. Translated: CASRTGGRQPQHF.

This sequence joins TRBV5-1 and TRBJ1-2, with D tentatively TRBD1 (6 bases). The CDR3 spans 14 residues. V was clipped by 1 base and J by 6 bases, with 13 bases between them. The germline CDR1 and CDR2 sequences are SGHRS and YFSETQ. The CDR3 DNA sequence: TGCGCCAGCAGCTTGAGTAACAGGGTAGATGGCTACACCTTC. Its translation is CASSLSNRVDGYTF.

J is TRBJ1-1 and V is TRBV10-3, with TRBD1 matching 9 bases. V trimming: 6 bases; J trimming: 5 bases; junction bases outside the gene matches: 7. Germline assignment: CDR1 ENHRY and CDR2 SYGVKD. The CDR3 has 14 amino acids. CDR3: CAISKLDRGTEAFF. Written as DNA, the CDR3 is TGTGCCATCAGCAAACTAGACAGGGGGACTGAAGCTTTCTTT.

The V call is TRBV30, the J call TRBJ2-7, with D tentatively TRBD2 (5 bases). The V end was cut by 2 bases, the J end by 2 bases, with 13 bases between. This CDR3 is built from 14 residues. Germline V lookup: CDR1 GTSNPN, CDR2 SVGIG (reference sequence). CDR3 sequence reads: CAWSHTGMTYEQYF. CDR3 bases: TGTGCCTGGAGTCACACGGGGATGACCTACGAGCAGTACTTC.

The rearrangement joins TRBV6-6 to TRBJ2-7, with 8 nucleotides matching TRBD2. The ends lost 2 bases at V and 4 bases at J; junction bases unmatched: 4. Germline lookup yields CDR1 MNHNY and CDR2 SVGAGI (reference sequence). The CDR3 sequence is 14 residues long. CDR3 coding DNA: TGTGCCAGCAGTTACGCGGGGGGCTCTTACGAGCAGTACTTC. This sequence encodes CASSYAGGSYEQYF.

In regard to this clone: This specimen includes other DNA sequences encoding the same CDR3. The chain is built from TRBV6-1 and TRBJ1-2; TRBD1 matches 9 bases. Per germline, CDR1 MNHNS and CDR2 SASEGT. CDR3 size: 13 residues. V lost 3 bases and J lost 8; bases outside the gene matches: 4. Here the CDR3 DNA reads TGTGCCAGCAGTGAGGGACAGGGAGGAGGCTACACCTTC. This gives the protein CASSEGQGGGYTF.

The chain employs TRBV5-5 and TRBJ1-2; no clear D gene. The germline gives CDR1 SGHKS, CDR2 YYEKEE (reference sequence). Trimming left V 0 bases short and J 3 bases short, with 3 bases between. The CDR3 covers 12 residues. The CDR3, as DNA: TGTGCCAGCAGCTTGGGACACTATGGCTACACCTTC. This sequence encodes CASSLGHYGYTF.

The J gene is TRBJ2-5, the V gene TRBV5-1; D remains unclear. V was pared by 2 bases and J by 2 bases, with 4 bases between. Germline lookup yields CDR1 SGHRS and CDR2 YFSETQ. This CDR3 spans 12 amino acids. In nucleotides, the CDR3 is TGCGCCAGCAGCTTTTCTCAAGAGACCCAGTACTTC. This translates into CASSFSQETQYF.

The J gene is TRBJ2-1, the V gene TRBV6-1; TRBD1 is a possible D gene (5 bases). The germline CDR1 and CDR2 sequences are MNHNS and SASEGT. The CDR3 length is 13 residues. V was cut by 1 base and J by 6 bases, with 7 bases left in between. DNA for the CDR3: TGTGCCAGCAGTGAAGTTCAGGGCAATGAGCAGTTCTTC. Amino acids: CASSEVQGNEQFF.

The V gene is TRBV11-2, the J gene TRBJ2-1; TRBD2 matches at 12 bases. Germline CDR1 is SGHAT and CDR2 is FQNNGV. CDR3 length: 16 residues. V lost 4 bases, J lost 8 bases, and 9 bases stayed unmatched. DNA of the CDR3: TGTGCCAGCAGCTCTCTTCGACTAGCGGGAGTATATGAGCAGTTCTTC. Protein product: CASSSLRLAGVYEQFF.

This clone was detected only once. The genes are TRBV29-1 and TRBJ2-7; possibly TRBD2 for D (5 bases). The CDR3 is 14 amino acids. V lost 3 bases and J 2 bases, leaving 14 bases between the germline ends. Germline V gene lookup returns CDR1 SQVTM and CDR2 ANQGSEA. The CDR3 region has the DNA TGCAGCGTTGACTTCGGACTGCAAGCCTACGAGCAGTACTTC. Protein: CSVDFGLQAYEQYF.

V usage is TRBV19 and J usage is TRBJ2-3; TRBD2 is a possible D gene (6 bases). This CDR3 spans 13 amino acids. CDR1 and CDR2 (germline): LNHDA, SQIVND (reference sequence). V was clipped by 9 bases and J by 1 base, with 11 bases between them. The CDR3 nucleotides are TGTGCCAGCACCGGGAGCGGCACAGATACGCAGTATTTT. This sequence encodes CASTGSGTDTQYF.

The sample holds one count of this clone. The chain joins TRBV9 to TRBJ2-1, with 10 positions matching TRBD1. J lost 9 bases, V lost 1 base, and 10 bases had no gene match. CDR3 length equals 16 residues. CDR1 and CDR2 from the germline V gene are SGDLS and YYNGEE. The CDR3 sequence: CASSVRSGQGTSEQFF. The CDR3 region has the DNA TGTGCCAGCAGCGTAAGGTCGGGACAGGGGACGAGTGAGCAGTTCTTC.

The chain couples TRBV5-1 to TRBJ2-5; a possible D gene is TRBD2 (6 bases). Germline V gene lookup returns CDR1 SGHRS and CDR2 YFSETQ. V lost 8 bases and J 5 bases, leaving 16 bases between the germline ends. This CDR3 region has 13 residues. The CDR3 loop reads CASAGPRLETQYF. CDR3 in DNA: TGCGCCAGTGCGGGACCTAGATTGGAGACCCAGTACTTC.

The V call is TRBV6-6, the J call TRBJ1-1; a possible D gene is TRBD1 (6 bases). The CDR3 loop spans 15 amino acids. The germline CDR1 and CDR2 sequences are MNHNY and SVGAGI (reference sequence). Trimming took 0 bases from V and 7 from J, leaving 15 bases between them. The CDR3 DNA reads TGTGCCAGCAGTTACTCCCCTACTGACAGGTTTGAAGCTTTCTTT. Its protein product is CASSYSPTDRFEAFF.

This chain connects TRBV4-3 to TRBJ2-7, with D perhaps TRBD1 or TRBD2 (5 bases each). Per the germline V gene, CDR1 is LGHNA and CDR2 is YSLEER. The CDR3 sequence is 15 residues long. V was cut by 4 bases and J by 2 bases, with 15 bases left in between. CDR3 sequence reads: CASSLDEGRAYEQYF. CDR3 nucleotides: TGCGCCAGCAGCCTCGACGAGGGCAGGGCCTACGAGCAGTACTTC.

The chain is built from TRBV18 and TRBJ2-6; no definite D call. The CDR3 is made up of 15 amino acids. The V gene lost 3 bases and the J gene lost 0 bases, with 6 bases spanning the gap. The germline V gene encodes CDR1 KGHSH and CDR2 LQKENI. The CDR3 bases are TGTGCCAGCTCACCCGTTTTCTCTGGGGCCAACGTCCTGACTTTC. It is translated as CASSPVFSGANVLTF.

The chain recombines TRBV27 with TRBJ1-5; a weak D match, TRBD1 (5 bases). Trimming left V 5 bases short and J 7 bases short, with 15 bases between. Germline CDR1 is MNHEY and CDR2 is SMNVEV (reference sequence). This CDR3 spans 14 amino acids. This CDR3 reads CASSMGRDGQPQHF. The CDR3 bases are TGTGCCAGCAGTATGGGCAGGGATGGACAGCCCCAGCATTTT.

This clone was detected only once. J is TRBJ2-7 and V is TRBV5-1, with 7 positions matching TRBD2. CDR1 is SGHRS and CDR2 is YFSETQ in the germline V gene. The junction had 1 base not matched to a gene; V was cut back by 0 bases and J by 1 base. This CDR3 contains 14 residues. The CDR3: CASSLGGGSYEQYF. CDR3 DNA: TGCGCCAGCAGCTTGGGCGGGGGATCCTACGAGCAGTACTTC.